The 29 T cell receptor beta chains given below trace back to one sample, sequenced in a study of graft-versus-host responses after intestinal transplantation. Data came from immunoSEQ multiplex PCR; TCRdb stores just in-frame clones and leaves some out. Counted here are about 90,000 clones, roughly 92% occurring once; the ten biggest clones make up about 0.3%. These receptors' antigens are unknown. The sample was unstimulated CD4+ T cells sorted from spleen or lymph node cells, taken before intestinal transplant. These receptor sequences come from a human donor who received an intestinal transplant.

The V and J genes are TRBV19 and TRBJ1-1, with 9 bases that match TRBD1. Germline V gene lookup returns CDR1 LNHDA and CDR2 SQIVND (reference sequence). The CDR3 is 15 residues long. CDR3 DNA sequence: TGTGCGAGCATCGTTGGACAGGGGATGAACACTGAAGCTTTCTTT. Translating it yields CASIVGQGMNTEAFF.

There are a few counts of this clone. DNA of the CDR3: TGTGCCAGTAGTCCCCGCGGGACAATCACCTACGAGCAGTACTTC. Its translation is CASSPRGTITYEQYF. The chain is built from TRBV19 and TRBJ2-7, with D possibly being TRBD1 or TRBD2 (6 bases each). Per germline, CDR1 LNHDA and CDR2 SQIVND (reference sequence). V lost 5 bases, J lost 2 bases, and 16 bases lay in between. There are 15 residues in the CDR3.

This sequence joins TRBV2 and TRBJ2-7; 13 nucleotides match TRBD2. Germline trimming cut 7 bases from V and 9 bases from J; bases unmatched to any gene: 9. This CDR3 has 14 amino acids. From germline, CDR1 is SNHLY and CDR2 FYNNEI. The CDR3 DNA is TGTGCCAGCAATTTACTAGCGGGAGGGAACGGGCAGTACTTC. Translating it yields CASNLLAGGNGQYF.

This clone has only a few counts. V is TRBV6-5 and J is TRBJ1-2, with D perhaps TRBD1 (6 bases). This CDR3 spans 16 amino acids. V dropped 0 bases and J dropped 2 bases, with 13 bases sitting between them. Germline CDR1 and CDR2: MNHEY and SVGAGI. The CDR3 is CASSYSRAGANYGYTF. The CDR3 DNA sequence: TGTGCCAGCAGTTACTCCCGGGCAGGGGCGAACTATGGCTACACCTTC.

The J gene is TRBJ2-5, the V gene TRBV28; D is unresolved. This CDR3 is 16 amino acids long. The V end was cut by 1 base, the J end by 3 bases, with 15 bases between. Germline CDR1 reads MDHEN; CDR2 reads SYDVKM. CDR3 nucleotide sequence: TGTGCCAGCAGTTTATTCGCCCGGTATGGAGAAGAGACCCAGTACTTC. Translation gives CASSLFARYGEETQYF.

This clone was detected once. The genes are TRBV5-1 and TRBJ2-7; 7 nucleotides agree with TRBD1. The CDR3 consists of 13 residues. V gave up 3 bases and J gave up 2 bases; unmatched junction bases: 2. Germline CDR1 is SGHRS and CDR2 is YFSETQ. The CDR3 region is CASSSGTAYEQYF. Written as DNA, the CDR3 is TGCGCCAGCAGCTCCGGGACAGCCTACGAGCAGTACTTC. Supplemented by reference TRBV5-1 and TRBJ2-7, the full variable domain reads KAGVTQTPRYLIKTRGQQVTLSCSPISGHRSVSWYQQTPGQGLQFLFEYFSETQRNKGNFPGRFSGRQFSNSRSEMNVSTLELGDSALYLCASSSGTAYEQYFGPGTRLTVT.

V is TRBV14 and J is TRBJ2-1, with D unclear. This CDR3 contains 15 residues. V was trimmed by 1 base and J by 4 bases, leaving 11 bases between them. From germline, CDR1 is SGHDN and CDR2 FVKESK. As DNA, the CDR3 is TGTGCCAGCAGCCAAGTGGGCGGTGGGTACAATGAGCAGTTCTTC. Its translation is CASSQVGGGYNEQFF. The full variable domain, its missing parts supplied by reference TRBV14 and TRBJ2-1, is EAGVTQFPSHSVIEKGQTVTLRCDPISGHDNLYWYRRVMGKEIKFLLHFVKESKQDESGMPNNRFLAERTGGTYSTLKVQPAELEDSGVYFCASSQVGGGYNEQFFGPGTRLTVL.

In its sample, this clone was seen a few times. The chain joins TRBV6-5 to TRBJ1-2, with 7 bases fitting TRBD1. The germline V gene has CDR1 MNHEY and CDR2 SVGAGI. The CDR3 has 15 residues. With 8 bases clipped from V and 0 bases from J, the junction kept 9 bases outside the gene matches. The CDR3 coding sequence is TGTGCCAGCTGGCGACAGGGTCTAGCTAACTATGGCTACACCTTC. Translating it yields CASWRQGLANYGYTF.

The rearrangement joins TRBV28 to TRBJ2-1; no firm D call. V was shortened by 5 bases and J by 0 bases, with 14 bases between the two germline ends. This CDR3 is built from 16 residues. CDR1 and CDR2 (germline): MDHEN, SYDVKM. Here the CDR3 reads CASSAPDASSYNEQFF. CDR3 DNA: TGTGCCAGCAGTGCACCCGATGCCAGCTCCTACAATGAGCAGTTCTTC.

The chain links TRBV7-8 to TRBJ2-5; D unclear. V dropped 1 base and J dropped 3 bases, with 6 bases sitting between them. The CDR3 totals 13 residues. Germline CDR1 and CDR2: SGHVS and FQNEAQ. CDR3 bases: TGTGCCAGCAGCTTAGTAGCTAAAGAGACCCAGTACTTC. This gives the protein CASSLVAKETQYF.

V gene TRBV28 combines with J gene TRBJ1-5; TRBD1 agrees at 7 bases. V lost 5 bases to trimming and J lost 7 bases; unmatched junction nucleotides: 17. Germline V gene lookup returns CDR1 MDHEN and CDR2 SYDVKM. This CDR3 region has 17 residues. The CDR3 loop is CASSLRDRPPGWQPQHF. For the CDR3, the DNA is TGTGCCAGCAGTCTCCGGGACAGACCACCGGGGTGGCAGCCCCAGCATTTT.

This chain connects TRBV5-1 to TRBJ2-1, with 14 bases matching TRBD2. The V gene end was trimmed by 2 bases and the J gene end by 4 bases; junction bases not matched to a gene: 5. This CDR3 is built from 17 residues. From germline, CDR1 is SGHRS and CDR2 YFSETQ. The CDR3 DNA reads as TGCGCCAGCAGCTTCACCGGGACTAGCGGGGGATACAATGAGCAGTTCTTC. Translation gives CASSFTGTSGGYNEQFF.

The genes are TRBV6-6 and TRBJ2-1; TRBD1 is a possible D gene (6 bases). The CDR3 runs 13 residues. The germline gives CDR1 MNHNY, CDR2 SVGAGI (reference sequence). Trimming removed 4 bases from V and 5 bases from J, with 9 bases in between. The CDR3 region is CASSSRQDNEQFF. Written as DNA, the CDR3 is TGTGCCAGCAGTTCGCGACAGGACAATGAGCAGTTCTTC.

V gene TRBV5-1 combines with J gene TRBJ2-7; TRBD2 matches 9 bases. The junction had 12 bases not matched to a gene; V was cut back by 1 base and J by 7 bases. CDR1 and CDR2 (germline): SGHRS, YFSETQ. The CDR3 has 16 amino acids. In nucleotides, the CDR3 is TGCGCCAGCAGCTTGTCGTCGGTTAGCGGGAGAGCTGAGCAGTACTTC. This sequence encodes CASSLSSVSGRAEQYF.

This chain joins TRBV30 and TRBJ2-7; D is unresolved. CDR3 length: 13 amino acids. Looked up from germline, CDR1 is GTSNPN and CDR2 is SVGIG (reference sequence). The V gene lost 5 bases and the J gene lost 4 bases, with 15 bases spanning the gap. CDR3 DNA sequence: TGTGCCTGGGGCGCAGGTGGCCGGTACGAGCAGTACTTC. Its protein is CAWGAGGRYEQYF.

The chain joins TRBV4-2 to TRBJ2-1; TRBD2 agrees at 7 bases. CDR1 and CDR2 (germline): LGHNA, YNFKEQ. Trimming removed 5 bases from V and 0 bases from J; junction bases left unmatched: 10. The CDR3 totals 17 residues. The CDR3 region has the DNA TGTGCCAGCAGCGTCGGACGGGGGGAAAGCTCCTACAATGAGCAGTTCTTC. This encodes CASSVGRGESSYNEQFF.

DNA for the CDR3: TGCAGCGTTGGCGATAGACAGGGGAGATTCACTGAAGCTTTCTTT. Protein: CSVGDRQGRFTEAFF. The V call is TRBV29-1, the J call TRBJ1-1, with TRBD1 matching over 8 bases. CDR1 is SQVTM and CDR2 is ANQGSEA in the germline V gene. This CDR3 contains 15 residues. Trimming took 4 bases from V and 4 from J; bases not matched to a gene: 11.

CDR3 loop: CASDLRHQPQHF. CDR3 coding DNA: TGTGCCAGCGATCTGAGGCATCAGCCCCAGCATTTT. The chain uses TRBV28 and TRBJ1-5; D is ambiguous. The CDR3 extends over 12 amino acids. The V gene's germline CDR1 is MDHEN and CDR2 SYDVKM. The V end was cut by 8 bases, the J end by 5 bases, with 10 bases between. Full variable domain (outside the CDR3, taken from reference TRBV28 and TRBJ1-5): DVKVTQSSRYLVKRTGEKVFLECVQDMDHENMFWYRQDPGLGLRLIYFSYDVKMKEKGDIPEGYSVSREKKERFSLILESASTNQTSMYLCASDLRHQPQHFGDGTRLSIL.

The V call is TRBV6-5, the J call TRBJ2-2; D gene ambiguous. The V end lost 6 bases, the J end lost 6 bases, and 11 bases lay between the germline ends. Germline-derived CDR1 and CDR2 are MNHEY and SVGAGI. The CDR3 length is 13 residues. The CDR3 spells CASSRTAAGELFF. The CDR3 DNA sequence: TGTGCCAGCAGCAGAACGGCTGCCGGGGAGCTGTTTTTT.

The chain joins TRBV4-1 to TRBJ2-7, with TRBD2 matching 16 bases. V lost 3 bases and J lost 6; bases outside the gene matches: 5. This CDR3 region has 16 residues. Germline V gene lookup returns CDR1 MGHRA and CDR2 YSYEKL. CDR3 amino acids: CASSHLGLAGGGEQYF. The CDR3 region has the DNA TGCGCCAGCAGCCACCTGGGACTAGCGGGAGGGGGCGAGCAGTACTTC.

V and J are TRBV27 and TRBJ2-1; TRBD2 matches at 7 bases. The CDR3 runs 15 residues. The junction had 12 bases not matched to a gene; V was cut back by 7 bases and J by 6 bases. Germline assignment: CDR1 MNHEY and CDR2 SMNVEV (reference sequence). CDR3 bases: TGTGCCAGCAAACCCAGACTAGCAGCGTCCAATGAGCAGTTCTTC. Amino acid sequence: CASKPRLAASNEQFF.

The rearrangement joins TRBV29-1 to TRBJ1-1; D possibly corresponds to TRBD1 (5 bases). V was clipped by 5 bases and J by 0 bases, with 13 bases between them. Germline CDR1 is SQVTM and CDR2 is ANQGSEA. The length of the CDR3 is 14 residues. The CDR3 nucleotides are TGCAGCGTTCTCCAGGGAATCATGAACACTGAAGCTTTCTTT. Amino acid sequence: CSVLQGIMNTEAFF.

The chain carries TRBV7-3 and TRBJ2-1; D possibly uses TRBD1 or TRBD2 (5 bases each). This CDR3 region has 14 residues. The V gene lost 2 bases and the J gene lost 8 bases, with 13 bases spanning the gap. From germline, CDR1 is SGHTA and CDR2 FQGTGA. The CDR3 region is CASSLGGVRDEQFF. DNA of the CDR3: TGTGCCAGCAGCTTAGGGGGAGTAAGGGATGAGCAGTTCTTC. The full variable domain, in which reference TRBV7-3 and TRBJ2-1 provide the parts outside the CDR3, is GAGVSQTPSNKVTEKGKYVELRCDPISGHTALYWYRQSLGQGPEFLIYFQGTGAADDSGLPNDRFFAVRPEGSVSTLKIQRTERGDSAVYLCASSLGGVRDEQFFGPGTRLTVL.

The chain joins TRBV9 to TRBJ2-5, with D possibly matching TRBD2 (6 bases). This CDR3 is 11 amino acids long. CDR1 is SGDLS and CDR2 is YYNGEE in the germline V gene. Trimming took 2 bases from V and 11 from J, leaving 10 bases between them. In DNA form, the CDR3 reads TGTGCCAGCAGCGTCCCGGGGGAGCAGTACTTC. Translation: CASSVPGEQYF.

V usage is TRBV2 and J usage is TRBJ1-1; the D is unclear. V shed 7 bases and J shed 4 bases, with 13 bases lying between them. The CDR3 contains 13 residues. Germline CDR1 SNHLY, CDR2 FYNNEI. This chain's CDR3 is CASTTTSSTEAFF. CDR3 nucleotide sequence: TGTGCCAGCACTACGACATCTTCCACTGAAGCTTTCTTT.

The chain uses TRBV6-6 and TRBJ1-2; D possibly corresponds to TRBD1 (6 bases). Per the germline V gene, CDR1 is MNHNY and CDR2 is SVGAGI (reference sequence). V lost 2 bases, J lost 6 bases, and 16 bases lay in between. The CDR3 sequence is 15 residues long. CDR3 sequence: CASSYSGGRTDGYTF. The CDR3 region has the DNA TGTGCCAGCAGTTACAGCGGGGGGCGAACCGATGGCTACACCTTC.

A note on this clone: The sample carries other DNA sequences with the same CDR3. The chain has TRBV7-8 and TRBJ1-5; no clear D. The V end lost 5 bases, the J end lost 6 bases, and 14 bases lay between the germline ends. CDR1 SGHVS and CDR2 FQNEAQ come from the germline V gene. The CDR3 totals 14 residues. In DNA, the CDR3 is TGTGCCAGCAGCCCTCTAGCCACTGGTCAGCCCCAGCATTTT. This sequence encodes CASSPLATGQPQHF.

This clone occurred a few times. This chain joins TRBV27 and TRBJ1-1; the D is unclear. The CDR3 sequence is 12 residues long. Germline V gene data show CDR1 as MNHEY and CDR2 as SMNVEV (reference sequence). Deletions cut 4 bases from V and 5 bases from J, with 8 bases between. The DNA for the CDR3 is TGTGCCAGCAGTTCACGTCGGACTGAAGCTTTCTTT. It is translated as CASSSRRTEAFF.

The J gene is TRBJ2-1, the V gene TRBV27; no clear D gene. Germline V gives CDR1 MNHEY, CDR2 SMNVEV (reference sequence). Trimming left V 5 bases short and J 5 bases short, with 16 bases between. The CDR3 length is 15 residues. CDR3 loop: CASSITRLQHNEQFF. The DNA for the CDR3 is TGTGCCAGCAGTATCACCCGACTCCAGCACAATGAGCAGTTCTTC.